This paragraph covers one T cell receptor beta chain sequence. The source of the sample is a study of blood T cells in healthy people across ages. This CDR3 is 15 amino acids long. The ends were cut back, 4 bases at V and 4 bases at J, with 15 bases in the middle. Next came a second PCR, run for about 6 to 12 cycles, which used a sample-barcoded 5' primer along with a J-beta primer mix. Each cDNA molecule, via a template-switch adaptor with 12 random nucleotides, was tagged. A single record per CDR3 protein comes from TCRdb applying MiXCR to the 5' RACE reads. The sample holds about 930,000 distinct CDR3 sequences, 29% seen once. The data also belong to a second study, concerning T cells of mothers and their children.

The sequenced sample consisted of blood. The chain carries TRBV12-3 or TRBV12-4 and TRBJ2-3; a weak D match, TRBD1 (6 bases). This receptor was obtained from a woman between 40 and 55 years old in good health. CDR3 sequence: CASSSLGARADTQYF. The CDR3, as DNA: TGTGCCAGCAGTTCTCTGGGGGCCCGCGCAGATACGCAGTATTTT.